The sequence of this T cell receptor (beta chain) was determined in a study of T cells expressing NK-cell markers (dated by TCRdb to 2020 to 2021). The study in broad terms: Under 10 donors provided sorted CD3+CD56+NKG2C+, CD3+CD56+NKG2C- and CD3+CD56-NKG2C+ T-cell subsets, whose TCR beta-chain repertoires were profiled. Among the eight sequenced donors, only one was HCMV-seronegative, while the other seven were HCMV-seropositive. All eight donors whose samples were sequenced were randomly selected healthy volunteers, three of them men and five women. Libraries were sequenced as 2 x 150 bp reads on Illumina HiSeq 2000/2500, MiSeq or NextSeq.

To determine HCMV serostatus, a commercial ELISA kit was used to detect HCMV-specific IgG in serum. Peripheral blood mononuclear cells were isolated from blood by Ficoll density gradient centrifugation. Per the germline V gene, LGHNA is the CDR1 and YSLEER is the CDR2. The CDR3 measures 13 amino acids from cysteine to phenylalanine. The protein alone is recorded here. Study-wide conclusions, independent of this receptor: Those dominant clonotypes were again the most abundant among CD3+CD56-NKG2C+ cells in a handful of donors, at about 25-65%. Whether the expanded NKG2C-expressing T cell clones were specific for HCMV antigens was left unclear. In a handful of donors, the dominant CD3+CD56+NKG2C+ clonotypes were among the top 10 CD8+ clonotypes and accounted for about 1.0-7.5% of CD8+ T cells.

The instrument given in TCRdb is Illumina HiSeq 2000. 5'RACE template switching, by which a universal primer site and unique molecular identifiers were added, was used to make TCR beta cDNA libraries. cDNA synthesis was primed from the TCR beta constant segment and was followed by two successive PCR amplification steps. The source study handled its data this way. MIGEC handled demultiplexing of the reads and grouping by UMI, while MiTCR was used to assemble and quantify clonotypes. To remove erroneous sequences, TCR cDNA sequences were retained only when supported by two or more reads. The tcR package was used for downstream repertoire analysis, and clonotypes were matched between fractions using CDR3 nucleotide sequence together with V segment. VDJmatch was used to annotate antigen specificity against VDJdb, with one amino acid substitution in CDR3 permitted. Based on TCRdb reprocessing of the reads, there is one entry per CDR3 protein sequence, and DNA is missing. It is TCRdb's table, rather than the study itself, that gives the V and J calls and clone size. This specimen's table enumerates a few hundred thousand distinct CDR3 sequences. The ten biggest clones cover around 3.3% of the sample.

Remarks on this clonotype: No cognate antigen has been identified for it.

The source of this sequence is a young man in good health. Donor details come from another sample of the same person, matched by shared clones. The chain links TRBV4-3 with TRBJ2-7; TCRdb designates TRBD1, a call that cannot be tested without DNA. What was sequenced was blood T cells: a sorted CD56 or NKG2C T cell subset, CD4+ or CD8+ T cells, or bulk PBMC T cells (not recorded which). CDR3 protein: CASSPEREGEQYF.